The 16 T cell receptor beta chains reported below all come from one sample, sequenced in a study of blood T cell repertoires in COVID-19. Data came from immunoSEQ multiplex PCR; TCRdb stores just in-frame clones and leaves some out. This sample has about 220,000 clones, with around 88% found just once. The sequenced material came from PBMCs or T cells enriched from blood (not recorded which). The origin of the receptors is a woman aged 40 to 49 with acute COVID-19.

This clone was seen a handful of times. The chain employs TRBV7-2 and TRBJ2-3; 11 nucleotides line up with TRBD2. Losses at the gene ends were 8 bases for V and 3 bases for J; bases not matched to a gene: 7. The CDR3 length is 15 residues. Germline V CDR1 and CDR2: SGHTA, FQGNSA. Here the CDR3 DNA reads TGTGCCAGCGGCATAACTAGCGGGAGAACAGATACGCAGTATTTT. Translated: CASGITSGRTDTQYF.

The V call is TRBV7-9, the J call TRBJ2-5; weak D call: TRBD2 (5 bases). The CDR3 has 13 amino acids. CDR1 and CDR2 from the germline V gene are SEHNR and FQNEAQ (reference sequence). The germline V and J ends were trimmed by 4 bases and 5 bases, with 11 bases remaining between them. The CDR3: CASSWTGVETQYF. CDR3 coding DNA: TGTGCCAGCAGCTGGACCGGGGTGGAGACCCAGTACTTC. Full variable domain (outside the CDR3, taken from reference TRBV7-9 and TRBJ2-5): DTGVSQNPRHKITKRGQNVTFRCDPISEHNRLYWYRQTLGQGPEFLTYFQNEAQLEKSRLLSDRFSAERPKGSFSTLEIQRTEQGDSAMYLCASSWTGVETQYFGPGTRLLVL.

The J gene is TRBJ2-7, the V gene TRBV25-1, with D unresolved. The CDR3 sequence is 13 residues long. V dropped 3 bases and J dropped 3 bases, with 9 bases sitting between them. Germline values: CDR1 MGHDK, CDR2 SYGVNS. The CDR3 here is CASSDPIGYEQYF. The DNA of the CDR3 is TGTGCCAGCAGTGACCCCATCGGCTACGAGCAGTACTTC.

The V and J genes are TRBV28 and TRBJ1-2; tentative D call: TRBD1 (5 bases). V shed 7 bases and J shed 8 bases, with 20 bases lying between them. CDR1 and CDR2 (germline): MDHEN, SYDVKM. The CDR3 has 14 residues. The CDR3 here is CASTSRGRVDGYTF. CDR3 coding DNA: TGTGCCAGCACCTCGCGAGGCAGGGTAGACGGCTACACCTTC.

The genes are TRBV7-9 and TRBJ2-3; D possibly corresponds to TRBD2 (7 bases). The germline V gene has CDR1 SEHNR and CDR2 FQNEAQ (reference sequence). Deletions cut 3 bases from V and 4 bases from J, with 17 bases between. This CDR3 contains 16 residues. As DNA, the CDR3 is TGTGCCAGCAGCTTTCGTAGGCGGGGGCCGGCAGATACGCAGTATTTT. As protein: CASSFRRRGPADTQYF.

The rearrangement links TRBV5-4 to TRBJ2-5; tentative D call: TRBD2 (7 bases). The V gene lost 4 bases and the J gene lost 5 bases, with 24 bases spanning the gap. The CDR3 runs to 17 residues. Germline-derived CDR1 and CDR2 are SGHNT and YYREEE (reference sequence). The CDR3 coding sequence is TGTGCCAGCAGCAGAGGGCCTCTAGGAGGGGGGGTGGAGACCCAGTACTTC. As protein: CASSRGPLGGGVETQYF.

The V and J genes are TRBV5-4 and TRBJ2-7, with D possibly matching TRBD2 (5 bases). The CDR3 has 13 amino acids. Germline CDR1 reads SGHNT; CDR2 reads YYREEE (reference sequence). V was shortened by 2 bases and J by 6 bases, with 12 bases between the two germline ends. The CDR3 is CASSFPGGGEQYV. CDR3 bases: TGTGCCAGCAGCTTTCCAGGCGGAGGCGAGCAGTACGTC.

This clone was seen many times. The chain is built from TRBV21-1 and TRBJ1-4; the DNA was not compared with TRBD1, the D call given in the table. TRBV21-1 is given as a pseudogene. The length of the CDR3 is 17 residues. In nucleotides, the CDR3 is TGTGCCAGCAGCAAAGATGCCCCGGGACAGGGTAACGAAAAACTGTTTTTT. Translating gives CASSKDAPGQGNEKLFF.

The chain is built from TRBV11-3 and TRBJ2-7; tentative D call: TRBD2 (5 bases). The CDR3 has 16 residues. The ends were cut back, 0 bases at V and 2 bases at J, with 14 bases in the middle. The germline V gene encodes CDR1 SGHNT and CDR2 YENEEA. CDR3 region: CASSLDGNSAPYEQYV. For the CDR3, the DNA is TGTGCCAGCAGCTTAGATGGGAATAGCGCTCCCTACGAGCAGTACGTC.

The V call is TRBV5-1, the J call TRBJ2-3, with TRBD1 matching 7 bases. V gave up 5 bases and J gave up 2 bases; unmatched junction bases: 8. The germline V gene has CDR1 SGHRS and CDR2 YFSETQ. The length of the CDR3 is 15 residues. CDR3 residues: CASRTTGTVTDTQYF. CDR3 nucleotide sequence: TGCGCCAGCAGGACGACCGGGACAGTCACAGATACGCAGTATTTT.

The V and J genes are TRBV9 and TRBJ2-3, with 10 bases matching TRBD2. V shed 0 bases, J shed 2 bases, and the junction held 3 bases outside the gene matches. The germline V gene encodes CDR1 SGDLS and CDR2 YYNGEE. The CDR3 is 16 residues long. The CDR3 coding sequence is TGTGCCAGCAGCGTAGGAACTAGCGGGACCACAGATACGCAGTATTTT. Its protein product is CASSVGTSGTTDTQYF. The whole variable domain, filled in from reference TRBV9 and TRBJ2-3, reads DSGVTQTPKHLITATGQRVTLRCSPRSGDLSVYWYQQSLDQGLQFLIQYYNGEERAKGNILERFSAQQFPDLHSELNLSSLELGDSALYFCASSVGTSGTTDTQYFGPGTRLTVL.

The CDR3 protein is CASSPGQRNEKLFF. The CDR3 nucleotides are TGTGCCAGCAGCCCGGGACAGAGGAATGAAAAACTGTTTTTT. The chain combines TRBV5-4 with TRBJ1-4, with 7 bases that match TRBD1. Losses at the gene ends were 4 bases for V and 5 bases for J; bases not matched to a gene: 5. This CDR3 spans 14 amino acids. Germline lookup yields CDR1 SGHNT and CDR2 YYREEE (reference sequence).

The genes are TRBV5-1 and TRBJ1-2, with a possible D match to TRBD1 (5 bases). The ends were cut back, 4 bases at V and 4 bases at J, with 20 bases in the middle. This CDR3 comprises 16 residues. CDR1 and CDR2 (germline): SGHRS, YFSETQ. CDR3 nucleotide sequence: TGCGCCAGCAGCGTCGGTTCTCTGGACGGGGGCTATGGCTACACCTTC. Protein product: CASSVGSLDGGYGYTF.

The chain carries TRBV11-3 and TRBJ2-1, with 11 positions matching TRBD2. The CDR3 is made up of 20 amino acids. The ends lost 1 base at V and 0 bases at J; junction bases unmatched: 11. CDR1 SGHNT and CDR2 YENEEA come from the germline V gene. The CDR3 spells CASSLAGTSGQTSSYNEQFF. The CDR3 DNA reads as TGTGCCAGCAGCTTAGCCGGGACTAGCGGCCAGACGAGCTCCTACAATGAGCAGTTCTTC.

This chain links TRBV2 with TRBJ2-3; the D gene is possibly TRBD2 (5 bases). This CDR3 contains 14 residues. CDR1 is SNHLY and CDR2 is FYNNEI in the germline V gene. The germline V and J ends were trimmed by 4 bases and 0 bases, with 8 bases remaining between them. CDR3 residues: CASSAGLSTDTQYF. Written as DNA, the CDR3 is TGTGCCAGCAGTGCCGGACTGAGCACAGATACGCAGTATTTT.

The CDR3 loop is CASQGGGKNQPQHF. DNA for the CDR3: TGTGCTAGTCAAGGCGGGGGAAAGAATCAGCCCCAGCATTTT. The chain combines TRBV12-5 with TRBJ1-5; D may be TRBD1 (5 bases). This CDR3 is 14 amino acids long. V was shortened by 8 bases and J by 4 bases, with 15 bases between the two germline ends. Germline loops: CDR1 LGHNT, CDR2 FRNRAP. Full variable domain (rest looked up from reference TRBV12-5 and TRBJ1-5): DARVTQTPRHKVTEMGQEVTMRCQPILGHNTVFWYRQTMMQGLELLAYFRNRAPLDDSGMPKDRFSAEMPDATLATLKIQPSEPRDSAVYFCASQGGGKNQPQHFGDGTRLSIL.